The 10 T cell receptor beta chains reported below all come from one sample, sequenced in a study of blood T cell repertoires in COVID-19. Sequencing used immunoSEQ multiplex PCR; TCRdb keeps in-frame clones, though not all of them. The profile shows 130,000 or so clones, roughly 83% of them singletons. The sample consisted of PBMCs or T cells enriched from blood (not recorded which). The source of these receptors is a man aged 45 to 65 who had recovered from COVID-19.

The genes are TRBV6-5 and TRBJ2-1; D may be TRBD1 (5 bases). CDR1 and CDR2 (germline): MNHEY, SVGAGI. V lost 6 bases and J lost 10, with 10 bases in between. This CDR3 region has 11 residues. CDR3 residues: CASRGRTEQFF. DNA of the CDR3: TGTGCCAGCAGGGGAAGGACAGAGCAGTTCTTC.

The chain carries TRBV18 and TRBJ2-7; 7 positions agree with TRBD2. This CDR3 has 14 amino acids. Germline V gene lookup returns CDR1 KGHSH and CDR2 LQKENI. V gave up 2 bases and J gave up 1 base; unmatched junction bases: 2. The CDR3 sequence: CASSPWGGSYEQYF. Written as DNA, the CDR3 is TGTGCCAGCTCACCATGGGGGGGATCCTACGAGCAGTACTTC.

This chain joins TRBV7-2 and TRBJ2-3; D is perhaps TRBD2 (6 bases). V lost 5 bases and J lost 5, with 17 bases in between. Germline assignment: CDR1 SGHTA and CDR2 FQGNSA. This CDR3 has 15 amino acids. The CDR3 coding sequence is TGTGCCAGCAGCCCTGGCCCCGGGCGGGGAGATACGCAGTATTTT. Amino acid sequence: CASSPGPGRGDTQYF.

The chain has TRBV6-6 and TRBJ2-2, with D possibly being TRBD1 (5 bases). V gave up 5 bases and J gave up 0 bases, with 13 bases separating them. CDR1 is MNHNY, CDR2 SVGAGI, per germline (reference sequence). The CDR3 has 16 residues. CDR3 nucleotide sequence: TGTGCCAGCAGTCGAACAGGTCTCGCGAACACCGGGGAGCTGTTTTTT. Translated: CASSRTGLANTGELFF.

The J gene is TRBJ2-1, the V gene TRBV5-1, with a possible D match to TRBD1 (5 bases). CDR1 is SGHRS and CDR2 is YFSETQ in the germline V gene. The V end lost 1 base, the J end lost 8 bases, and 10 bases lay between the germline ends. CDR3 length equals 13 residues. Here the CDR3 DNA reads TGCGCCAGCAGCTTGAGGGGTGGGGATGAGCAGTTCTTC. It translates to CASSLRGGDEQFF.

This chain connects TRBV6-6 to TRBJ2-5; 8 bases map to TRBD2. This CDR3 spans 18 amino acids. Looked up from germline, CDR1 is MNHNY and CDR2 is SVGAGI (reference sequence). J was trimmed by 5 bases and V by 5 bases; bases with no gene match: 19. CDR3 coding DNA: TGTGCCAGCAGTCCTCACCTTGACGGGGGGGCGATGGGTGAGACCCAGTACTTC. Translated, it gives CASSPHLDGGAMGETQYF.

V and J are TRBV12-3 or TRBV12-4 and TRBJ1-2, with 7 bases fitting TRBD1. The CDR3 consists of 12 residues. Unmatched junction bases numbered 7, after V lost 6 bases and J lost 9 bases. The CDR3 reads CASRAGGTSYTF. The CDR3 region has the DNA TGTGCCAGCAGGGCAGGGGGGACGAGCTACACCTTC.

The V and J genes are TRBV19 and TRBJ2-6; D might be TRBD2 (5 bases). This CDR3 is 19 amino acids long. V was trimmed by 1 base and J by 0 bases, leaving 16 bases between them. Looked up from germline, CDR1 is LNHDA and CDR2 is SQIVND (reference sequence). The chain's CDR3 is CASSIGGREGLSGANVLTF. CDR3 coding DNA: TGTGCCAGTAGTATAGGTGGCCGGGAAGGGCTCTCTGGGGCCAACGTCCTGACTTTC. The entire variable domain, with the rest obtained from reference TRBV19 and TRBJ2-6, is as follows: DGGITQSPKYLFRKEGQNVTLSCEQNLNHDAMYWYRQDPGQGLRLIYYSQIVNDFQKGDIAEGYSVSREKKESFPLTVTSAQKNPTAFYLCASSIGGREGLSGANVLTFGAGSRLTVL.

V is TRBV14 and J is TRBJ2-7; 12 bases are shared with TRBD2. Germline values: CDR1 SGHDN, CDR2 FVKESK. J was trimmed by 4 bases and V by 4 bases; bases with no gene match: 8. The CDR3 runs to 16 residues. The CDR3 region is CASSPTWTSGEYEQYF. The CDR3 DNA reads TGTGCCAGCAGCCCGACTTGGACTAGCGGGGAGTACGAGCAGTACTTC.

This clone was recorded a few times. The rearrangement uses TRBV6-6 and TRBJ1-2; 7 bases agree with TRBD1. V trimming: 5 bases; J trimming: 6 bases; junction bases outside the gene matches: 6. Looked up from germline, CDR1 is MNHNY and CDR2 is SVGAGI (reference sequence). CDR3 length: 13 residues. The CDR3 reads CASSRSGGDGYTF. CDR3 nucleotides: TGTGCCAGCAGTCGATCAGGGGGGGATGGCTACACCTTC.